The sequence of this TCR beta chain was determined in a study of T-cell memory formation after mild COVID-19. This CDR3 has 14 residues. The germline CDR1 and CDR2 sequences are SGHRS and YFSETQ. Trimming pared 5 bases from V and 0 bases from J, leaving 11 bases between. This clonotype has just a few counts. Its antigen is undetermined. Findings of the study overall: Within pre-infection memory, some responding clones were found, suggesting cross-reactive memory joined. Clones that got smaller from day 15 to 85 had even CD4/CD8, while clones growing later tipped toward CD4+. The second-wave clones peaking on day 37 were not confirmed as SARS-CoV-2-specific.

The TCR alpha and TCR beta cDNA libraries, bearing sample barcodes and UMIs, were generated by 5'RACE using constant-segment primers. TCRdb re-analysed the 5' RACE reads in MiXCR, keeping a single row per CDR3 protein. The data hold about half a million distinct CDR3 sequences, with roughly 18% observed a single time. The sample consisted of PBMCs or a T cell subset sorted from them (not recorded which). The source is an adult woman who had mild COVID-19 (a few samples of this study predate the infection). Cell type and time point are not known. The rearrangement uses TRBV5-1 and TRBJ1-2, with D possibly being TRBD1 (6 bases). The CDR3 DNA follows: TGCGCCAGCAGAGCAGGGGTTACTAACTATGGCTACACCTTC. Translation gives CASRAGVTNYGYTF.